This entry is about one T cell receptor beta chain. Original processing notes: It was from reference gene primer amplification that nucleated cell counts were estimated. Clones were sequenced by immunoSEQ multiplex PCR, and TCRdb holds only the in-frame ones, with some missing. D and trimming were read from the DNA, whereas the V and J calls and clone size are those reported in that table. The repertoire holds some 80,000 clones, with 86% as singletons. The sample belongs to a study of blood T cell repertoires in COVID-19. Source material: peripheral blood. The receptor was derived from a woman older than 75 in a cohort sampled during active or convalescent COVID-19.

CDR3 bases: TGCGCCAGCAGCTTGCTGGGGGCTTATGAGCAGTTCTTC. Protein sequence: CASSLLGAYEQFF. V and J are TRBV5-1 and TRBJ2-1; D might be TRBD1 (6 bases). Germline-derived CDR1 and CDR2 are SGHRS and YFSETQ. V lost 1 base and J lost 8, with 10 bases in between. The CDR3 extends over 13 amino acids.